The rows below give T cell receptor beta chains drawn from one sample of a study of response to subunit inactivated influenza vaccine. TCRdb fed the RT-PCR reads into MiXCR, producing one record per CDR3 protein. The profile shows about 500,000 distinct CDR3 sequences, approximately 15% of them singletons. The sequences come from CD4+ T cells sorted from PBMCs, collected about 23 months after vaccination. The origin of the receptors is a man aged 50-75 years who received an inactivated influenza vaccine. CDR3s include the opening cysteine and the closing phenylalanine or tryptophan. A D gene is named only where the DNA matches it firmly. The size field is filled for only some rows; it gives once, few, many or a size class.

V gene	clone size	J gene	D gene	CDR3 protein	CDR3 DNA
TRBV18	few	TRBJ2-7	NA	CASSPFADEQYF	TGTGCCAGCTCACCATTTGCAGACGAGCAGTACTTC
TRBV15	NA	TRBJ2-7	NA	CATSSTMTPSYEQYF	TGTGCCACCAGCAGTACCATGACACCATCCTACGAGCAGTACTTC
TRBV7-2	NA	TRBJ2-3	NA	CASSFDFLTDTQYF	TGTGCCAGCAGCTTCGATTTCCTCACAGATACGCAGTATTTT
TRBV6-1	NA	TRBJ1-6	NA	CASSERQAKNSPLHF	TGTGCCAGCAGTGAAAGACAGGCCAAAAATTCACCCCTCCACTTT
TRBV25-1	NA	TRBJ2-3	NA	CASSEGPPHTQYF	TGTGCCAGCAGTGAAGGGCCCCCTCATACGCAGTATTTT
TRBV4-3	few	TRBJ2-1	NA	CASSQAGRNEQFF	TGCGCCAGCAGCCAAGCAGGGAGGAATGAGCAGTTCTTC
TRBV4-3	NA	TRBJ2-7	NA	CASSQLVGGTYEQYF	TGCGCCAGCAGCCAATTGGTCGGCGGGACCTACGAGCAGTACTTC
TRBV5-5	few	TRBJ2-1	NA	CASRPAVGSYNEQFF	TGTGCCAGCAGGCCCGCCGTGGGCTCCTACAATGAGCAGTTCTTC
TRBV4-3	few	TRBJ1-2	TRBD1	CASSQGTGYGGYTF	TGCGCCAGCAGCCAAGGGACAGGGTACGGTGGCTACACCTTC
TRBV7-3	NA	TRBJ2-3	NA	CASSLDGGPTDTQYF	TGTGCCAGCAGTCTAGACGGGGGGCCCACAGATACGCAGTATTTT
TRBV6-2/TRBV6-3	few	TRBJ2-7	NA	CASSLSRLYEQYF	TGTGCCAGCAGTTTATCTAGGCTCTACGAGCAGTACTTC
TRBV11-2	NA	TRBJ2-3	NA	CASSRPYTDTQYF	TGTGCCAGCAGCCGCCCATACACAGATACGCAGTATTTT
TRBV11-2	NA	TRBJ2-2	TRBD2	CASSLGLAGAPWPTNTGELFF	TGTGCCAGCAGCTTAGGACTAGCGGGGGCACCATGGCCAACGAACACCGGGGAGCTGTTTTTT
TRBV28	many	TRBJ1-2	NA	CASSFQGGRGYTF	TGTGCCAGCAGTTTTCAAGGGGGAAGAGGCTACACCTTC
TRBV20-1	few	TRBJ2-5	NA	CSARDIRGIFQETQYF	TGCAGTGCTAGAGATATACGGGGAATATTCCAAGAGACCCAGTACTTC
TRBV7-9	NA	TRBJ1-1	NA	CASSLRSQATEAFF	TGTGCCAGCAGCTTAAGGTCCCAGGCTACTGAAGCTTTCTTT
TRBV4-2	NA	TRBJ2-3	TRBD2	CASSQQMLAGDTTDTQYF	TGTGCCAGCAGCCAACAAATGCTAGCGGGGGATACCACAGATACGCAGTATTTT
TRBV10-3	NA	TRBJ2-5	NA	CAISGAGMETQYF	TGTGCCATCAGTGGGGCGGGTATGGAGACCCAGTACTTC
TRBV18	NA	TRBJ2-7	NA	CASSPKSRPEQYF	TGTGCCAGCTCACCCAAGAGCAGGCCCGAGCAGTACTTC
TRBV20-1	NA	TRBJ2-1	NA	CSARDLPGTQPFLGNKQFF	TGCAGTGCTAGAGATCTTCCCGGGACTCAACCCTTCTTGGGGAATAAGCAGTTCTTC
TRBV7-9	few	TRBJ2-3	NA	CASSRRGETDTQYF	TGTGCCAGCAGCCGCAGGGGTGAGACAGATACGCAGTATTTT
TRBV20-1	NA	TRBJ2-3	TRBD2	CSAHTSGRADTQYF	TGCAGTGCCCATACTAGCGGGAGAGCAGATACGCAGTATTTT
TRBV14	NA	TRBJ2-5	TRBD1	CASSPLPGQGQETQYF	TGTGCCAGCAGCCCTCTTCCGGGACAGGGGCAAGAGACCCAGTACTTC
TRBV9	NA	TRBJ1-6	NA	CASSPDYDGQTHF	TGTGCCAGCAGCCCCGACTACGACGGGCAGACCCACTTT
TRBV3-1	NA	TRBJ2-3	TRBD2	CASSQDGSGGITDTQYF	TGTGCCAGCAGCCAAGATGGAAGCGGGGGGATTACAGATACGCAGTATTTT
TRBV28	few	TRBJ2-5	NA	CASRTGLKETQYF	TGTGCCAGCAGGACAGGTTTAAAGGAGACCCAGTACTTC
TRBV20-1	NA	TRBJ1-5	NA	CSAVGGVRNNQPQHF	TGCAGTGCGGTTGGGGGGGTTCGGAACAATCAGCCCCAGCATTTT
TRBV7-8	NA	TRBJ1-6	NA	CASSWERGYNSPLHF	TGTGCCAGCAGCTGGGAGAGAGGCTATAATTCACCCCTCCACTTT
TRBV5-6	few	TRBJ2-1	NA	CASSLGFPVVEQFF	TGTGCCAGCAGCTTGGGTTTTCCGGTGGTTGAGCAGTTCTTC
TRBV6-2/TRBV6-3	few	TRBJ2-4	NA	CASSYDWGRTIQYF	TGTGCCAGCAGTTACGATTGGGGCCGGACCATTCAGTACTTC
TRBV12-3/TRBV12-4	NA	TRBJ2-7	NA	CASSLTGRFYEQYF	TGTGCCAGCAGTTTGACAGGGAGGTTCTACGAGCAGTACTTC
TRBV6-2/TRBV6-3	few	TRBJ2-1	TRBD2	CASSYSSTSGIYNEQFF	TGTGCCAGCAGTTACTCGAGTACCAGCGGGATCTACAATGAGCAGTTCTTC
TRBV7-2	few	TRBJ2-1	TRBD2	CASSLVGTSGGKFF	TGTGCCAGCAGCTTAGTGGGGACTAGCGGGGGTAAGTTCTTC
TRBV6-2/TRBV6-3	few	TRBJ1-5	NA	CASAGGGVWGNQPQHF	TGTGCCAGCGCTGGCGGGGGGGTATGGGGCAATCAGCCCCAGCATTTT
TRBV7-8	NA	TRBJ2-7	NA	CASSLGRSNYEQYF	TGTGCCAGCAGCTTAGGGCGGAGCAACTACGAGCAGTACTTC
TRBV7-2	NA	TRBJ2-5	NA	CASSRKTRETQYF	TGTGCCAGCAGCAGAAAGACGAGGGAGACCCAGTACTTC
TRBV28	few	TRBJ2-7	TRBD1	CASSSTGQGGYEQYF	TGTGCCAGCAGTTCGACGGGACAGGGTGGCTACGAGCAGTACTTC
TRBV9	NA	TRBJ1-6	NA	CASSVAAGRLNSPLHF	TGTGCCAGCAGCGTAGCGGCAGGGCGATTGAATTCACCCCTCCACTTT
TRBV24-1	NA	TRBJ2-2	TRBD2	CATTSGMNTGELFF	TGTGCCACCACGAGCGGGATGAACACCGGGGAGCTGTTTTTT
TRBV12-3/TRBV12-4	few	TRBJ1-2	TRBD1	CASSFLDRVPITF	TGTGCCAGCAGTTTTTTGGACAGGGTCCCAATCACCTTC
TRBV12-3/TRBV12-4	NA	TRBJ2-3	TRBD2	CASSPPRGRATDTQYF	TGTGCCAGCAGTCCCCCCCGCGGGAGGGCCACGGATACGCAGTATTTT
TRBV7-2	few	TRBJ2-1	NA	CASSSRLTGNEQFF	TGTGCCAGCAGCTCACGCCTAACAGGGAATGAGCAGTTCTTC
TRBV29-1	NA	TRBJ1-1	NA	CSVEGPNTEAFF	TGCAGCGTTGAAGGGCCGAACACTGAAGCTTTCTTT
TRBV20-1	few	TRBJ2-3	NA	CSARDGRQGLDTQYF	TGCAGTGCTAGAGATGGGAGGCAGGGCTTAGATACGCAGTATTTT
TRBV5-5	NA	TRBJ1-2	NA	CASSGRSGRQASGYTF	TGTGCCAGCAGTGGACGCAGTGGGCGGCAGGCCAGCGGCTACACCTTC
TRBV6-6	many	TRBJ2-1	TRBD1	CASSAAPGTGGFF	TGTGCCAGCAGCGCGGCCCCAGGGACAGGGGGCTTCTTC
TRBV12-3/TRBV12-4	few	TRBJ2-3	NA	CASSPHLGTDTQYF	TGTGCCAGCAGTCCACACCTGGGCACAGATACGCAGTATTTT
TRBV12-3/TRBV12-4	few	TRBJ1-6	TRBD1	CASGSGQNSPLHF	TGTGCCAGCGGGTCGGGACAGAATTCACCCCTCCACTTT
TRBV6-2/TRBV6-3	NA	TRBJ2-1	NA	CASSSRLGVTKYNEQFF	TGTGCCAGCAGTTCGCGCCTCGGGGTAACAAAATACAATGAGCAGTTCTTC
TRBV6-5	few	TRBJ2-7	TRBD1	CASRDRLYEQYF	TGTGCCAGCCGGGACAGACTCTACGAGCAGTACTTC
TRBV29-1	NA	TRBJ2-7	NA	CSVVSGSHNDEQYF	TGCAGCGTTGTGTCGGGGTCTCACAACGACGAGCAGTACTTC
TRBV28	few	TRBJ2-7	TRBD2	CASRGGGNYEQYF	TGTGCCAGCCGGGGCGGGGGTAACTACGAGCAGTACTTC
TRBV10-3	NA	TRBJ2-3	NA	CAITDTDTQYF	TGTGCCATCACCGACACAGATACGCAGTATTTT
TRBV20-1	NA	TRBJ2-5	NA	CSGRAGYQETQYF	TGCAGTGGGCGAGCGGGCTATCAAGAGACCCAGTACTTC
TRBV5-1	NA	TRBJ2-1	NA	CASSLAPESYNEQFF	TGCGCCAGCAGCTTGGCCCCAGAGTCCTACAATGAGCAGTTCTTC